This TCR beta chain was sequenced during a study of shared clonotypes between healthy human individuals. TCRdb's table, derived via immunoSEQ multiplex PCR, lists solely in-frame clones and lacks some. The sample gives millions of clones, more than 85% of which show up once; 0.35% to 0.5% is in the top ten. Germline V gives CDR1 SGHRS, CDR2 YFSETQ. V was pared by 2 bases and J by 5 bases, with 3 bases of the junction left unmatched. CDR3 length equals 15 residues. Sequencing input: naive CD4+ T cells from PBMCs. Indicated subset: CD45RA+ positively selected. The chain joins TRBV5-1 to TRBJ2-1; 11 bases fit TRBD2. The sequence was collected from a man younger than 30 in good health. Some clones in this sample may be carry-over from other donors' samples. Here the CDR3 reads CASSFPGLADNEQFF. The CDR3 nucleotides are TGCGCCAGCAGCTTTCCGGGACTAGCGGACAATGAGCAGTTCTTC.